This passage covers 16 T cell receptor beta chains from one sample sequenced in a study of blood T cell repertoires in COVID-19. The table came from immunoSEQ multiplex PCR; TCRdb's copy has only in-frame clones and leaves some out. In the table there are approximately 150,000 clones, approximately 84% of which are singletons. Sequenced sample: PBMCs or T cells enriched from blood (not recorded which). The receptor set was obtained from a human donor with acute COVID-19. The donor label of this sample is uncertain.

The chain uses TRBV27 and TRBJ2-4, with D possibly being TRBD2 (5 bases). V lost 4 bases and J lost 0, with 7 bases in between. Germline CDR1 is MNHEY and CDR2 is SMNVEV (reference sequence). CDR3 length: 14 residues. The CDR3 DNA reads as TGTGCCAGCAGTTCCGGGGTAGCCAAAAACATTCAGTACTTC. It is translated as CASSSGVAKNIQYF.

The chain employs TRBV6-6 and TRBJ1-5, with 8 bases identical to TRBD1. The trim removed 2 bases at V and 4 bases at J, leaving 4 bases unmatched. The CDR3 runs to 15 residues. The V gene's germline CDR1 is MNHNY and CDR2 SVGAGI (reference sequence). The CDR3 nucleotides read TGTGCCAGCAGTTACCGGGACAGGAGAAATCAGCCCCAGCATTTT. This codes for CASSYRDRRNQPQHF.

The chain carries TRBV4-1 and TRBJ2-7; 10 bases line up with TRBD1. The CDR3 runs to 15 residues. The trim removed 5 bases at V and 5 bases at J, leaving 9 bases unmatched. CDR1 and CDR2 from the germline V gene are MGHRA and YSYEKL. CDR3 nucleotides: TGCGCCAGCAGCGAACCCGGGACAGGGGTCGACGAGCAGTACTTC. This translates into CASSEPGTGVDEQYF.

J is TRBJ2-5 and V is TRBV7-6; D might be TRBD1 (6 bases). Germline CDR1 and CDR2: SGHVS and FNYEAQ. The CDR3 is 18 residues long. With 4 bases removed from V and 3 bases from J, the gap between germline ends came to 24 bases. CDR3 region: CASSSVWRGQGSKETQYF. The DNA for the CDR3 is TGTGCCAGCAGCTCAGTTTGGAGAGGGCAGGGGTCAAAAGAGACCCAGTACTTC.

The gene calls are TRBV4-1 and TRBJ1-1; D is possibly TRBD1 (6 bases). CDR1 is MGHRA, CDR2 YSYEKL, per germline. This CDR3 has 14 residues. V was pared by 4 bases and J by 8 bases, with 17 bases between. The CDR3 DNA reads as TGCGCCAGCAGCCCAACCCGGGGGGCAGGAGAAGCTTTCTTT. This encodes CASSPTRGAGEAFF.

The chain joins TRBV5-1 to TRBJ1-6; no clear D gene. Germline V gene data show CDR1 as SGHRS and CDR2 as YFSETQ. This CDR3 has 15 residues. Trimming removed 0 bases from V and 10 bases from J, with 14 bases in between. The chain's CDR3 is CASSLAPGRYSPLHF. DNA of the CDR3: TGCGCCAGCAGCTTGGCCCCGGGGAGGTACTCACCCCTCCACTTT.

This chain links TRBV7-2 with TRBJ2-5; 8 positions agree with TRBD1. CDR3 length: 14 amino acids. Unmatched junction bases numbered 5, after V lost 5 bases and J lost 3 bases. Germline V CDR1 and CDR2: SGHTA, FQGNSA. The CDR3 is CASSPPTGEETQYF. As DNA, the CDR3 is TGTGCCAGCAGCCCCCCGACAGGGGAAGAGACCCAGTACTTC.

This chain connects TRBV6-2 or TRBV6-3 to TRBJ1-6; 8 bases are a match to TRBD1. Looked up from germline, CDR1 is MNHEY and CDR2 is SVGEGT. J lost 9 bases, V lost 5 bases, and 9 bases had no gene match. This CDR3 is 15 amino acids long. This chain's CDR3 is CASSRDRGGVSPLHF. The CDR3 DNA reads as TGTGCCAGCAGTAGAGACAGGGGAGGAGTTTCACCCCTCCACTTT.

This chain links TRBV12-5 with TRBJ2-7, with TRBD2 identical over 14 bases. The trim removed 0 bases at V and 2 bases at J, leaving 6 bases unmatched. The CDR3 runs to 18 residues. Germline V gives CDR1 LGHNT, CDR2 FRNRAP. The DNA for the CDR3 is TGTGCTAGTGGTTTGGTACAAGGACTAGCGGGGGGCCCCTACGAGCAGTACTTC. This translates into CASGLVQGLAGGPYEQYF. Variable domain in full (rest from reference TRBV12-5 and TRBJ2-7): DARVTQTPRHKVTEMGQEVTMRCQPILGHNTVFWYRQTMMQGLELLAYFRNRAPLDDSGMPKDRFSAEMPDATLATLKIQPSEPRDSAVYFCASGLVQGLAGGPYEQYFGPGTRLTVT.

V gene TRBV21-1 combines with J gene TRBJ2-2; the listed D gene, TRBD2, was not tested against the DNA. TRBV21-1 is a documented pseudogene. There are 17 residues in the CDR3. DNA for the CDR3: TGTGCCAGCAGCAGCACCCTAGCGGGGGCAAGAAAAGGGGAGCTGTTTTTT. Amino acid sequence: CASSSTLAGARKGELFF.

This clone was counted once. Here the CDR3 reads CASSLAPGTDTQYF. The CDR3 DNA reads as TGTGCCAGCAGCTTAGCCCCAGGAACAGATACGCAGTATTTT. The chain is built from TRBV11-2 and TRBJ2-3, with D uncertain. Trimming stripped 1 base from V and 3 bases from J, with 8 bases between. The germline gives CDR1 SGHAT, CDR2 FQNNGV. The CDR3 is 14 residues long.

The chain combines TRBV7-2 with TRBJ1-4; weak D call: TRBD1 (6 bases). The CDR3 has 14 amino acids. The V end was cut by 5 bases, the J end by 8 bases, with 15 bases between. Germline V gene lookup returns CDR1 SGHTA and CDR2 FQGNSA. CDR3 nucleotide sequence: TGTGCCAGCAGCAACCCCGGGGGGGGCGAAAAACTGTTTTTT. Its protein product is CASSNPGGGEKLFF. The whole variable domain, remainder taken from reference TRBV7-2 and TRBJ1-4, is GAGVSQSPSNKVTEKGKDVELRCDPISGHTALYWYRQSLGQGLEFLIYFQGNSAPDKSGLPSDRFSAERTGGSVSTLTIQRTQQEDSAVYLCASSNPGGGEKLFFGSGTQLSVL.

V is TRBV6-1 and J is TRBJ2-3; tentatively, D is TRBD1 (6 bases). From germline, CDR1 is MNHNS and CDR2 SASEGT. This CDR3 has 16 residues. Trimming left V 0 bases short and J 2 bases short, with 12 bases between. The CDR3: CASSEAVWTVTDTQYF. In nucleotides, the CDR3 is TGTGCCAGCAGTGAAGCGGTATGGACAGTCACAGATACGCAGTATTTT.

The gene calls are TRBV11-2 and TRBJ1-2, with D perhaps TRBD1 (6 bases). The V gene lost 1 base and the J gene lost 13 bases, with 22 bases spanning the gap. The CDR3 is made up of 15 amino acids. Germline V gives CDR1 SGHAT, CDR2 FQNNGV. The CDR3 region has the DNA TGTGCCAGCAGCTTAGGGGGGCTCCGGGCTACGGCTACCACCTTC. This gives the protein CASSLGGLRATATTF.

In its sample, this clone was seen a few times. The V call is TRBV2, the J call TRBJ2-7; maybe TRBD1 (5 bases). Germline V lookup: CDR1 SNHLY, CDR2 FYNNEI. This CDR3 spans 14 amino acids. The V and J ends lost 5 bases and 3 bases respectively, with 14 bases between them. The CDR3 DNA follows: TGTGCCAGCAGTAAGACAGCGTTGTTCTACGAGCAGTACTTC. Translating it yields CASSKTALFYEQYF.

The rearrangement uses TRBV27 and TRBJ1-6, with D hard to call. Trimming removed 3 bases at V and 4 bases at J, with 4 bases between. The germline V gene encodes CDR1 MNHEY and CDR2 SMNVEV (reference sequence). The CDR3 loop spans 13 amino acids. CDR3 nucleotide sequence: TGTGCCAGCAGTTTCTCTTATAATTCACCCCTCCACTTT. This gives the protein CASSFSYNSPLHF.